The TCR beta chain under discussion was sequenced for a study of shared clonotypes between healthy human individuals. Overall study findings and caveats: Having only a few donors restricted how much genetic and exposure-history diversity was captured.

Note on this clone: The antigen is undetermined. Other DNA sequences in this sample translate to the same CDR3.

Healthy HIV-negative adults with no recent acute infections or vaccinations were recruited as donors. The CDR3 runs to 14 residues. CDR1 and CDR2 from the germline V gene are SEHNR and FQNEAQ (reference sequence). V lost 4 bases, J lost 1 base, and 9 bases lay in between. Every subset's genomic DNA went evenly onto several immunoSEQ plates. The table came from immunoSEQ multiplex PCR; TCRdb's copy has only in-frame clones and leaves some out. The sample holds over a million clones, less than 99% seen once. Source material: naive CD4+ T cells sorted from blood. Sample subset: CD45RA+ positively selected. This receptor was taken from a man aged 25-45 years in good health. This chain links TRBV7-9 with TRBJ2-3, with D maybe TRBD1 (6 bases). The CDR3 coding sequence is TGTGCCAGCAGCTCGGGACAAGGCACAGATACGCAGTATTTT. This sequence encodes CASSSGQGTDTQYF.